These T cell receptor beta chains were read from a single sample in a study of cytomegalovirus exposure and HLA in healthy donors. Profiled with immunoSEQ multiplex PCR; TCRdb holds only in-frame clones, not every one. The sample has around 150,000 clones; approximately 80% are singletons. Sequenced input: PBMCs. The receptors were sampled from a boy aged 2 to 9 in good health and CMV-seronegative. The CDR3 runs from the conserved cysteine through the conserved F or W. The D gene is left open where the match is weak. Clone size is not always given. Where it is, it says once, few, many or a class for expanded clones.

>TRBV4-1|NA|TRBJ2-5|NA
CASSQDPHPNAGSGEETQYF
TGCGCCAGCAGCCAAGATCCGCATCCCAACGCGGGTAGCGGAGAAGAGACCCAGTACTTC
>TRBV10-3|NA|TRBJ2-7|TRBD2
CAIRSGSGSLYEQYF
TGTGCCATCCGGTCCGGCAGCGGGAGTCTCTACGAGCAGTACTTC
>TRBV12-5|once|TRBJ2-5|TRBD1
CASGTDRGRRETQYF
TGTGCTAGTGGAACGGACAGGGGGCGGCGGGAGACCCAGTACTTC
>TRBV6-1|NA|TRBJ1-2|TRBD1
CASSEPRTGPFNYGYTF
TGTGCTAGCAGTGAACCCCGGACAGGCCCGTTTAACTATGGCTACACCTTC
>TRBV11-3|NA|TRBJ2-3|NA
CASSLGGSTDTQYF
TGTGCCAGCAGCTTAGGCGGCTCCACAGATACGCAGTATTTT
>TRBV7-3|NA|TRBJ1-5|NA
CASSRVFGSPQHF
TGTGCCAGCAGCCGGGTCTTCGGCAGTCCCCAGCATTTT
>TRBV5-4|NA|TRBJ2-7|NA
CASSLSTGRGLVSEQYF
TGTGCCAGCAGCTTATCGACGGGGAGGGGGTTGGTGAGCGAGCAGTACTTC
>TRBV2|NA|TRBJ2-7|TRBD2
CASSYGLAGGYEQYF
TGTGCCAGCAGTTACGGACTAGCGGGAGGCTACGAGCAGTACTTC
>TRBV7-9|NA|TRBJ2-5|NA
CASSLASRETQYF
TGTGCCAGCAGCTTAGCGTCTAGGGAGACCCAGTACTTC
>TRBV6-1|NA|TRBJ1-6|NA
CASSEGGGGSPLHF
TGTGCCAGCAGTGAAGGGGGGGGAGGCTCACCCCTCCACTTT
>TRBV6-4|NA|TRBJ1-6|TRBD1
CASSDRAGGNSPLHF
TGTGCCAGCAGTGATCGGGCAGGGGGTAATTCACCCCTCCACTTT
>TRBV6-5|NA|TRBJ1-2|NA
CASSYSVRPYGYTF
TGTGCCAGCAGTTACTCGGTGAGGCCCTATGGCTACACCTTC
>TRBV19|NA|TRBJ2-1|TRBD2
CASSVSMTSGRAWGQFF
TGTGCCAGTAGTGTGAGCATGACTAGCGGGAGGGCCTGGGGGCAGTTCTTC
>TRBV4-1|NA|TRBJ2-7|TRBD2
CASSQEYSGATTYEQYF
TGCGCCAGCAGCCAAGAATATAGCGGGGCTACAACCTACGAGCAGTACTTC
>TRBV28|NA|TRBJ2-1|NA
CASRTVYNEQFF
TGTGCCAGCCGGACTGTCTACAATGAGCAGTTCTTC
>TRBV27|NA|TRBJ2-3|NA
CASSSIDTRLKSSTDTQYF
TGTGCCAGCAGTTCCATCGATACTCGACTCAAATCTAGCACAGATACGCAGTATTTT
>TRBV11-3|NA|TRBJ2-7|TRBD2
CASSLVAGVGLSYEQYF
TGTGCCAGCAGCTTAGTGGCGGGGGTTGGGCTCTCCTACGAGCAGTACTTC
>TRBV5-1|few|TRBJ2-7|NA
CASSLQGYEQYF
TGCGCCAGCAGCTTACAGGGTTACGAGCAGTACTTC
>TRBV4-1|NA|TRBJ2-6|NA
CASSQVWSSGANVLTF
TGCGCCAGCAGCCAAGTGTGGAGCTCTGGGGCCAACGTCCTGACTTTC
>TRBV29-1|NA|TRBJ1-2|NA
CSVALEGGRDF
TGCAGCGTTGCCCTCGAAGGAGGGCGAGACTTC
>TRBV28|NA|TRBJ1-4|NA
CASSLTRANEKLFF
TGTGCCAGCAGTTTAACACGTGCTAATGAAAAACTGTTTTTT
>TRBV28|NA|TRBJ1-5|NA
CASSFLTDSNRPQHF
TGTGCCAGCAGTTTTCTGACAGATAGCAATCGGCCCCAGCATTTT
>TRBV5-4|few|TRBJ2-3|NA
CASSLRVSTDTQYF
TGTGCCAGCAGCTTGCGGGTTAGCACAGATACGCAGTATTTT
>TRBV4-1|NA|TRBJ2-7|TRBD1
CASSRDPGTEDYEQYF
TGCGCCAGCAGCCGCGATCCCGGGACAGAAGACTACGAGCAGTACTTC
>TRBV2|NA|TRBJ1-4|TRBD1
CASSGTGVNEKLFF
TGTGCCAGCAGCGGGACAGGGGTTAATGAAAAACTGTTTTTT
>TRBV19|NA|TRBJ2-7|NA
CASKRQSGVYEQYF
TGTGCCAGTAAGAGACAATCAGGCGTGTACGAGCAGTACTTC
>TRBV7-8|NA|TRBJ2-3|NA
CASETVNTDTQYF
TGTGCCAGCGAGACAGTAAACACAGATACGCAGTATTTT
>TRBV27|NA|TRBJ2-7|NA
CASSSLYEQYF
TGTGCCAGCAGTTCCCTTTACGAGCAGTACTTC
>TRBV7-3|NA|TRBJ2-3|TRBD2
CASSLTGGRDTQYF
TGTGCCAGCAGCTTAACCGGCGGGAGAGATACGCAGTATTTT
>TRBV29-1|NA|TRBJ2-7|TRBD1
CSVVGGWTGTYEQYF
TGCAGCGTTGTAGGTGGGTGGACAGGGACCTACGAGCAGTACTTC
>TRBV9|NA|TRBJ2-2|TRBD1
CASSGYRGADTGELFF
TGTGCCAGCAGCGGATACAGGGGGGCCGACACCGGGGAGCTGTTTTTT
>TRBV6-5|NA|TRBJ2-1|TRBD2
CASSYAGGADEQFF
TGTGCCAGCAGTTATGCGGGAGGGGCCGATGAGCAGTTCTTC
>TRBV7-7|few|TRBJ2-7|TRBD1
CASSQGQGTYEQYF
TGTGCCAGCAGCCAGGGACAGGGGACCTACGAGCAGTACTTC
>TRBV7-8|NA|TRBJ2-1|NA
CASSLEGSYNEQFF
TGTGCCAGCAGCTTAGAGGGGTCCTACAATGAGCAGTTCTTC
>TRBV6-5|NA|TRBJ1-2|NA
CAISQENYYTF
TGTGCCATCTCACAGGAGAACTACTACACCTTC
>TRBV5-3|NA|TRBJ2-1|TRBD2
CARPTGKASGGYNEQFF
TGTGCCAGACCGACGGGTAAAGCGTCGGGAGGATACAATGAGCAGTTCTTC
>TRBV18|NA|TRBJ2-3|TRBD2
CASSPSSGGTQYF
TGTGCCAGCTCGCCGTCTAGCGGCGGGACGCAGTATTTT
>TRBV29-1|NA|TRBJ1-5|NA
CSVRVTWRQPQHF
TGCAGCGTTAGGGTGACTTGGAGGCAGCCCCAGCATTTT
>TRBV6-6|NA|TRBJ1-1|NA
CASEEADGTQAFF
TGTGCCAGCGAGGAGGCCGACGGGACACAAGCTTTCTTT
>TRBV29-1|NA|TRBJ1-1|TRBD1
CSVPRGLFFGQEFNTEAFF
TGCAGCGTTCCGAGGGGTCTGTTCTTTGGACAGGAGTTTAACACTGAAGCTTTCTTT
>TRBV7-2|NA|TRBJ2-5|TRBD2
CASSFSGSPETQYF
TGTGCCAGCAGTTTTAGCGGGTCCCCCGAGACCCAGTACTTC
>TRBV29-1|NA|TRBJ2-3|TRBD2
CSVVTGLAMSTDTQYF
TGCAGCGTTGTGACGGGACTAGCGATGAGCACAGATACGCAGTATTTT
>TRBV7-2|NA|TRBJ2-2|NA
CASSPREVGTGELFF
TGTGCCAGCAGCCCTCGGGAAGTAGGAACCGGGGAGCTGTTTTTT
>TRBV5-1|NA|TRBJ2-7|NA
CASRRQKESYEQYF
TGCGCCAGCAGGAGACAGAAAGAGTCCTACGAGCAGTACTTC
>TRBV7-2|once|TRBJ1-1|NA
CASSLAPPPRLNTEAFF
TGTGCCAGCAGCTTAGCGCCCCCTCCCCGACTTAACACTGAAGCTTTCTTT
>TRBV5-4|once|TRBJ1-2|NA
CASSSYVGYTF
TGTGCCAGCAGCTCCTACGTGGGCTACACCTTC
>TRBV19|once|TRBJ1-3|NA
CASCPVPRGVRGNTIYF
TGTGCCAGTTGCCCTGTCCCTCGGGGGGTAAGGGGAAACACCATATATTTT
>TRBV19|NA|TRBJ1-2|TRBD1
CASSRSPSGTGGGYGYTF
TGTGCCAGTAGCCGAAGCCCTTCTGGGACAGGGGGCGGATATGGCTACACCTTC
>TRBV18|NA|TRBJ2-3|TRBD2
CASSPTTREGGTDTQYF
TGTGCCAGCTCACCAACGACGAGGGAGGGAGGCACAGATACGCAGTATTTT
>TRBV6-1|NA|TRBJ1-5|NA
CASGTLDQPQHF
TGTGCCAGCGGGACACTCGATCAGCCCCAGCATTTT
>TRBV21-1|NA|TRBJ2-7|NA
CASINRDRGTYEQYF
TGTGCCAGCATCAACCGGGACAGGGGTACCTACGAGCAGTACTTC
>TRBV11-3|once|TRBJ2-1|TRBD1
CASSPGTEVLSAYNEQFF
TGTGCCAGCAGCCCCGGGACAGAGGTCCTTTCGGCCTACAATGAGCAGTTCTTC